A single T cell receptor (beta chain) is shown here with its context. In the original workflow: Amplification with reference gene primers provided the estimates of nucleated cell counts. The protocol was immunoSEQ multiplex PCR, while the TCRdb copy is restricted to in-frame clones and leaves out a portion. V, J and clone size derive from that table, while D and trimming were established from the DNA sequence. This table has 150,000 or so clones, 75% to 90% appearing once. V was cut by 7 bases and J by 6 bases, with 15 bases left in between. The germline gives CDR1 SGHTA, CDR2 FQGNSA. The CDR3 sequence is 14 residues long. This specimen comes from a study of blood T cell repertoires in COVID-19. Background on the study: Samples came from the United States, Italy and Spain, spanning acute and convalescent COVID-19. Sources were T cells, B-cell-depleted T cells, or PBMCs; the material itself was cDNA or gDNA.

During active infection, Seattle patients enrolled and were then monitored through disease. This rearrangement joins TRBV7-2 to TRBJ1-4, with TRBD1 as a possible D gene (6 bases). The TCR comes from a man aged 55 to 70 with COVID-19, enrolled during active disease. Specimen: peripheral blood. The chain's CDR3 is CASNVQGPYEKLFF. CDR3 bases: TGTGCCAGCAACGTACAGGGCCCCTATGAAAAACTGTTTTTT. The variable domain in full, with the rest retrieved from reference TRBV7-2 and TRBJ1-4, is GAGVSQSPSNKVTEKGKDVELRCDPISGHTALYWYRQSLGQGLEFLIYFQGNSAPDKSGLPSDRFSAERTGGSVSTLTIQRTQQEDSAVYLCASNVQGPYEKLFFGSGTQLSVL.